This TCR beta chain was identified in a study of neoadjuvant anti-PD-1 for oral cavity cancer. At the level of the study: Nivolumab at 3 mg/kg was mostly given biweekly, three to four doses, pre-surgery.

Profiled with immunoSEQ multiplex PCR; TCRdb holds only in-frame clones, not every one. The sample holds about 14,000 clones, under 65% seen once. Trimming pared 5 bases from V and 3 bases from J, leaving 8 bases between. Germline V gene data show CDR1 as WSHSY and CDR2 as SAAADI. This CDR3 is 13 amino acids long. As regards this clone: At the DNA level, this CDR3 is encoded by other sequences in the same sample as well.

The source material was PBMCs, sampled before nivolumab (anti-PD-1) treatment. This chain uses TRBV10-2 with TRBJ1-5; D not certain. The clonotype was recovered from a person between 40 and 79 years old with oral cavity squamous cell carcinoma. The CDR3 DNA reads TGCGCCAGCAGTTATAACGACAATCAGCCCCAGCATTTT. Protein product: CASSYNDNQPQHF.